This record covers a single T cell receptor beta chain. This clone has only one observation. Its antigen has not been determined. Base-call qualities are not available, and no considerably larger clone is one nucleotide away. TCRbeta CDR3 regions were amplified from genomic DNA by means of the immunoSEQ Assay, a bias-controlled multiplex PCR. Concerning the study's data processing: Nucleated cell counts per sample were estimated from amplification of reference gene primers within the assay. To quantify the absolute abundance of each unique TCRbeta CDR3 rearrangement, sequence reads were collapsed and filtered. Productive Simpson clonality was computed per sample as the square root of Simpson's diversity index over productive rearrangements. TCRdb took this table from immuneACCESS and kept in-frame rearrangements with V and J called. Such tables lack part of the clones; where checked against another copy, unresolved V genes explain under half of the gap, and the rest is unexplained. V and J calls plus clone size are reproduced from that table; the DNA served to infer D and trimming. This sample lists roughly 200,000 clones; roughly 80% were detected once. The ten largest make up under 5% of the sample.

The germline V gene encodes CDR1 MRHNA and CDR2 SNTAGT. V drops 4 bases and J drops 5 bases, leaving 8 bases in between. CDR3 length: 13 amino acids, cysteine to phenylalanine. Only CDR3 DNA is held: 39 bases, read in frame from base 1. The collaborating institutions used their own protocols to collect whole blood in K2EDTA tubes. For TCRbeta analysis, collaborators shipped samples as frozen whole blood, isolated PBMCs, or DNA extracted from either of those sample types. This specimen comes from a study of blood T cell repertoires in COVID-19 (dated by TCRdb to about 2020). The study in broad terms: Collaborator samples came from the United States, Italy and Spain and covered acute and convalescent phases of COVID-19. The material from the prospective study consisted of cDNA or gDNA derived from T cells, B-cell-depleted T cells, or PBMCs. The dataset comprised deeply sampled blood TCRbeta repertoires from subjects exposed to, actively infected with, or recovered from COVID-19. The repertoires were released in a freely available public database meant as a resource for research on the immune response to SARS-CoV-2. Samples came from the ongoing ImmuneRACE study (first 160 participants) plus 1,254 subjects from 6 global collaborators. The sample metadata nearly always contained a de-identified subject ID, COVID-19 status, age in years and sex. Where HLA class I and class II types were available, the types were taken from metadata supplied by the sample provider, not from assay-based typing.

What the work shows at the level of the full study, not this receptor alone: The amount of clinical and demographic metadata varied by source and participant and was provided uncurated.

The sample was peripheral blood. The chain is encoded by TRBV6-4 joined to TRBJ2-2; a confident D gene designation cannot be given. The TCR sequence derives from a man over 45 with active or convalescent COVID-19. This receptor has the CDR3 CASSVQPTGELFF. The sequenced DNA: TGTGCCAGCAGTGTACAGCCTACCGGGGAGCTGTTTTTT.